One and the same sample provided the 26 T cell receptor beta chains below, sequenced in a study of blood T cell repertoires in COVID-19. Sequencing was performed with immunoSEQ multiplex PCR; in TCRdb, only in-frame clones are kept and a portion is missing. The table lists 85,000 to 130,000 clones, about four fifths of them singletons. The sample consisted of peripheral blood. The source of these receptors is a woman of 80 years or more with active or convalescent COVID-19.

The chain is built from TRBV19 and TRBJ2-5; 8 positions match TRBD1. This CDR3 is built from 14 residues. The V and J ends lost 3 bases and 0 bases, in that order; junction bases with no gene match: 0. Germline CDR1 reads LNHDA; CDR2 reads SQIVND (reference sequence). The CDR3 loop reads CASSMDRDQETQYF. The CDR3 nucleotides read TGTGCCAGTAGTATGGACAGGGACCAAGAGACCCAGTACTTC.

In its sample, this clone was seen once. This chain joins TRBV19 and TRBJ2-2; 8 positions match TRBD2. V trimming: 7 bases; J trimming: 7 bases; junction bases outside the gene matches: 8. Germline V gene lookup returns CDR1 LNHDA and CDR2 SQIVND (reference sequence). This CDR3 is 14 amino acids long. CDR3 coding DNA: TGTGCCAGTATGGGACTAGGCCAAAACGGGGAGCTGTTTTTT. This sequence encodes CASMGLGQNGELFF. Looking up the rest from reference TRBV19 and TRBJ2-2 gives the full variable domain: DGGITQSPKYLFRKEGQNVTLSCEQNLNHDAMYWYRQDPGQGLRLIYYSQIVNDFQKGDIAEGYSVSREKKESFPLTVTSAQKNPTAFYLCASMGLGQNGELFFGEGSRLTVL.

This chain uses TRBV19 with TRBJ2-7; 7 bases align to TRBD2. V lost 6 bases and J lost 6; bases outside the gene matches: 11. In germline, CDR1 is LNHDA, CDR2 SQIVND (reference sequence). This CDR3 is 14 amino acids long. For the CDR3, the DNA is TGTGCCAGTAGCGACGGGCGGGGGTCCCGCGAGCAGTACTTC. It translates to CASSDGRGSREQYF.

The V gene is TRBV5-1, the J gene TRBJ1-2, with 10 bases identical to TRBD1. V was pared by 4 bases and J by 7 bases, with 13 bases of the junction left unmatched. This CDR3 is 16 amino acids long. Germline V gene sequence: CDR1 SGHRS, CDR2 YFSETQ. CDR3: CASSPGQGGSLGGYTF. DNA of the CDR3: TGCGCCAGCAGCCCAGGACAGGGGGGCAGCCTAGGTGGCTACACCTTC.

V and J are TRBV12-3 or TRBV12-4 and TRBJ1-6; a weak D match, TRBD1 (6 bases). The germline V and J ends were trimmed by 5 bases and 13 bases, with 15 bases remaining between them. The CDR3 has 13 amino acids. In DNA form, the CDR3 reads TGTGCCAGCAGTATATCCAGGGGTGGGCCCCTCCACTTT. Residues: CASSISRGGPLHF.

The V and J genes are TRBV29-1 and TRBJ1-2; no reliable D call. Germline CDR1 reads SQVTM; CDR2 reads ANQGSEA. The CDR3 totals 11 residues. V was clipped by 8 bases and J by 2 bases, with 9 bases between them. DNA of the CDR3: TGCAGCACTGAGGGAAACTATGGCTACACCTTC. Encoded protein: CSTEGNYGYTF.

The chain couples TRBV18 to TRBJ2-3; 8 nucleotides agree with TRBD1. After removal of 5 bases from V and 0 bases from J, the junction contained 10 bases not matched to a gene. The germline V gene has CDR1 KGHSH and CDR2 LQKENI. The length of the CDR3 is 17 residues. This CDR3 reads CASSSSFWTGSTDTQYF. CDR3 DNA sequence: TGTGCCAGCTCATCTTCCTTCTGGACAGGGAGCACAGATACGCAGTATTTT.

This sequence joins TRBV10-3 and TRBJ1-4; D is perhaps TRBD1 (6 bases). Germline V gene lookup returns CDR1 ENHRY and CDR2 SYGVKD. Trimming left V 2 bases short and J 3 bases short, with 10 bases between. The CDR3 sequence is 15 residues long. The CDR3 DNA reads TGTGCCATCAGTGAGATAAAGGGGGCTAATGAAAAACTGTTTTTT. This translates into CAISEIKGANEKLFF.

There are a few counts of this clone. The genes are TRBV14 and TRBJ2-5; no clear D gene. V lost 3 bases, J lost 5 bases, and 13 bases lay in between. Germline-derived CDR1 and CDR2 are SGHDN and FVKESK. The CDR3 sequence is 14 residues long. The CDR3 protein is CASSQSRPIETQYF. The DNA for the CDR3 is TGTGCCAGCAGCCAGAGTCGTCCTATCGAGACCCAGTACTTC.

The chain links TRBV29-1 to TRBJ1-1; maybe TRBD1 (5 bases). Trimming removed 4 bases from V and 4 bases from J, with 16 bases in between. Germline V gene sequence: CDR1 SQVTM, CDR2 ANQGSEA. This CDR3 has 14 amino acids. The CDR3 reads CSVGPQGPGTEAFF. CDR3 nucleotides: TGCAGCGTTGGACCTCAGGGCCCCGGCACTGAAGCTTTCTTT.

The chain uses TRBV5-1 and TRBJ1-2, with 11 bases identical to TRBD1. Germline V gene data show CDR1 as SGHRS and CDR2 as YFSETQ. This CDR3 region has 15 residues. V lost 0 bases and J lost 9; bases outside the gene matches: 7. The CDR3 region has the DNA TGCGCCAGCAGCTTGGTTGGACAGGGGGCGAGTAGCTACACCTTC. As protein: CASSLVGQGASSYTF.

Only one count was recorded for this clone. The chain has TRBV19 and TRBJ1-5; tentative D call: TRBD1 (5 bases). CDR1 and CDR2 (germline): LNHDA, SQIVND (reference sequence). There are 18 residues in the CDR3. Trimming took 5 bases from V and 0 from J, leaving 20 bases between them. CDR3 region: CASSRGRGRGYSNQPQHF. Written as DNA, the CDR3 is TGTGCCAGTAGTCGGGGGAGGGGACGGGGTTATAGCAATCAGCCCCAGCATTTT.

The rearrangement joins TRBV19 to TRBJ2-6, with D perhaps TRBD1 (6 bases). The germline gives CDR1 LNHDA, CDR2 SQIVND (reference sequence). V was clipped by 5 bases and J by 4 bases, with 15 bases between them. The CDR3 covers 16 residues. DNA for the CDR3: TGTGCCAGTAGTGCCACTAACAGGGCCGGGGCCAACGTCCTGACTTTC. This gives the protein CASSATNRAGANVLTF.

The CDR3: CASSNTLSQPQHF. Written as DNA, the CDR3 is TGTGCCAGCTCCAACACGTTATCTCAGCCCCAGCATTTT. The rearrangement links TRBV18 to TRBJ1-5, with unresolved D. The V gene lost 6 bases and the J gene lost 6 bases, with 12 bases spanning the gap. The CDR3 length is 13 residues. CDR1 is KGHSH, CDR2 LQKENI, per germline.

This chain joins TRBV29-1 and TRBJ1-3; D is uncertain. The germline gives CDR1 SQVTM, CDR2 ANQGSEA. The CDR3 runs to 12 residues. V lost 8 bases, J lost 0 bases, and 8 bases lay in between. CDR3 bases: TGCAGCCTTCGAGACTCTGGAAACACCATATATTTT. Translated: CSLRDSGNTIYF.

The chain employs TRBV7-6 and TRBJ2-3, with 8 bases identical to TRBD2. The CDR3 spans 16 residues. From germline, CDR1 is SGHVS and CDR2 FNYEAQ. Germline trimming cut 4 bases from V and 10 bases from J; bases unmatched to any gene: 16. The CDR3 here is CASSSGYGGALFAQYF. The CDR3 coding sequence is TGTGCCAGCAGCTCTGGATACGGGGGGGCGCTTTTTGCGCAGTATTTT.

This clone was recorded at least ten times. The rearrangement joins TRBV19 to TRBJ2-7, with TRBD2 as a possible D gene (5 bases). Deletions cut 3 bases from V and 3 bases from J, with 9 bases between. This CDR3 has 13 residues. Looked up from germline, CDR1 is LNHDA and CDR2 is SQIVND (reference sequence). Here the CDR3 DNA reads TGTGCCAGTAGTATCTTTGAGGGCTACGAGCAGTACTTC. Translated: CASSIFEGYEQYF.

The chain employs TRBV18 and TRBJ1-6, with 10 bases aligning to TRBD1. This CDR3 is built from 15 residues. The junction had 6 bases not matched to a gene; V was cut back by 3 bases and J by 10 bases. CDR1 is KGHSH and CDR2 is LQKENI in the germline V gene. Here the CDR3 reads CASSPEDRGKSPLHF. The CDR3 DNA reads TGTGCCAGCTCACCTGAGGACAGGGGGAAATCACCCCTCCACTTT.

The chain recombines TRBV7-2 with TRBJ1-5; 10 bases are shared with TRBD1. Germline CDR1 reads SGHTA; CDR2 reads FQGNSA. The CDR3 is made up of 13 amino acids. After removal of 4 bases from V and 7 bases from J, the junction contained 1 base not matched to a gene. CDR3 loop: CASSSGQGQPQHF. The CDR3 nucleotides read TGTGCCAGCAGCTCGGGACAGGGGCAGCCCCAGCATTTT.

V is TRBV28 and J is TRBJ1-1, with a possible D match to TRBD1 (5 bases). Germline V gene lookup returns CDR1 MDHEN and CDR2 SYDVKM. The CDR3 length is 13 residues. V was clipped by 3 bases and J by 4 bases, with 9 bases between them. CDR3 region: CASSFQGSTEAFF. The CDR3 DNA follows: TGTGCCAGCAGTTTTCAGGGAAGCACTGAAGCTTTCTTT.

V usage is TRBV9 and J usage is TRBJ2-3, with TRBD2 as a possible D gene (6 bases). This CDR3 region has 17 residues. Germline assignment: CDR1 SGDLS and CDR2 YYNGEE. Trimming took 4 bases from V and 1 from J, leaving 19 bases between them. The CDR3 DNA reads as TGTGCCAGCAGCCTAACGTGGGACTCCGTCGGCACAGATACGCAGTATTTT. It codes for CASSLTWDSVGTDTQYF.

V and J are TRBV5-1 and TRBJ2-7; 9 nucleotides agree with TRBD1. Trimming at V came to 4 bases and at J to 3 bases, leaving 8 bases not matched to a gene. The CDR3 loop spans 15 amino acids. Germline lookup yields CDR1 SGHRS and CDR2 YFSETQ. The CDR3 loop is CASSDGGTGRYEQYF. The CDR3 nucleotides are TGCGCCAGCAGCGATGGCGGGACAGGGCGCTACGAGCAGTACTTC.

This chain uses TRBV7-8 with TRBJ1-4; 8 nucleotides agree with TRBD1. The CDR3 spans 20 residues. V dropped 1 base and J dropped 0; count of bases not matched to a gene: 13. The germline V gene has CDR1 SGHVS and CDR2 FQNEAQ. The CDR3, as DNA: TGTGCCAGCAGCTTAGTCTGGGCAGGGGGCAAGAGGGCAACTAATGAAAAACTGTTTTTT. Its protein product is CASSLVWAGGKRATNEKLFF.

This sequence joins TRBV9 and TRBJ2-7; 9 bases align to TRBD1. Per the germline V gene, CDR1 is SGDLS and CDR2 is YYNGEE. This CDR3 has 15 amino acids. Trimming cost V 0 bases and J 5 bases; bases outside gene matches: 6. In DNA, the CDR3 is TGTGCCAGCAGCGTAGAGGGACAGGGTATCCACGAGCAGTACTTC. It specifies CASSVEGQGIHEQYF.

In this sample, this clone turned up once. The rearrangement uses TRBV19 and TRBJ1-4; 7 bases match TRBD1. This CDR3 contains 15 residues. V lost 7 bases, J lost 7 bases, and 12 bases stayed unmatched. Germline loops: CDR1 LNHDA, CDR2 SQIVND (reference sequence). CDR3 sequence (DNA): TGTGCCAGTACCCCGGCCGGGACAGCGTTTGAAAAACTGTTTTTT. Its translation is CASTPAGTAFEKLFF. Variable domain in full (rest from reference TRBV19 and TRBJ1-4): DGGITQSPKYLFRKEGQNVTLSCEQNLNHDAMYWYRQDPGQGLRLIYYSQIVNDFQKGDIAEGYSVSREKKESFPLTVTSAQKNPTAFYLCASTPAGTAFEKLFFGSGTQLSVL.

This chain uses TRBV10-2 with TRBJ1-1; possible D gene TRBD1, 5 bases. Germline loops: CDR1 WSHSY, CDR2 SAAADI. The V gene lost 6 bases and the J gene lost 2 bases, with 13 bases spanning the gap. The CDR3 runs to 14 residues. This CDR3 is CASRPGTFNTEAFF. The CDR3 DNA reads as TGCGCCAGCAGGCCTGGGACTTTTAACACTGAAGCTTTCTTT.